The clone carrying this T cell receptor (beta chain) has at least ten counts. TCR beta CDR3 regions were amplified from RNA. First-round RT-PCR targeting the TCR CDR3 was performed with the HTBI primer set. TCRdb called the multiplex PCR reads again in MiXCR, with one record for every CDR3 protein. The repertoire consists of hundreds of thousands of distinct CDR3 sequences, with about 15% occurring once and the leading ten covering 3.5% to 4.5%. The data derive from a study of T cells in Graves' hyperthyroidism and ophthalmopathy. Under 3 months was the duration of disease in ophthalmopathy patients, who also had a Clinical Activity Score of at least 3 and a NOSPECS grade of at least 4. The CDR3 sequence is 13 residues long. The V and J ends lost 2 bases and 5 bases respectively, with 6 bases between them. Germline CDR1 is WSHSY and CDR2 is SAAADI.

The receptor comes from a woman in her thirties or forties with Graves' ophthalmopathy. The chain is built from TRBV10-2 and TRBJ2-2, with no clear D. The sample taken for sequencing was blood. In nucleotides, the CDR3 is TGCGCCAGCAGTGAGCGAGAGACCGGGGAGCTGTTTTTT. Residues: CASSERETGELFF.